The 29 T cell receptor beta chains below were found in one sample sequenced in a study of T-cell reconstitution after alpha-beta-depleted transplantation in children. A TCRbeta library incorporating unique molecular identifiers was prepared. Each CDR3 protein is one row after TCRdb ran MiXCR on the PCR reads. In the table there are about 27,000 distinct CDR3 sequences, roughly 6% of which are singletons. The sample in question was PBMCs, mostly from graft donor cells, obtained 180 days after TCRalphabeta/CD19-depleted stem cell transplant. The receptors derive from a male patient aged 10 to 17 who had a stem cell transplant for acute myeloid leukemia, so the T cells may come from the graft donor.

This clonotype was counted at least ten times. The chain links TRBV7-9 to TRBJ1-2; unclear D gene. The CDR3 loop spans 12 amino acids. CDR1 is SEHNR and CDR2 is FQNEAQ in the germline V gene (reference sequence). V was cut by 6 bases and J by 6 bases, with 11 bases left in between. The CDR3 nucleotides are TGTGCCAGCAGTTCGGACGTCCATGGCTACACCTTC. Amino acid sequence: CASSSDVHGYTF.

This clonotype was recorded many times. The genes are TRBV6-6 and TRBJ2-3; D call uncertain. The CDR3 sequence is 12 residues long. Trimming stripped 6 bases from V and 4 bases from J, with 8 bases between. CDR1 is MNHNY, CDR2 SVGAGI, per germline (reference sequence). CDR3: CASRDEADTQYF. CDR3 DNA sequence: TGTGCCAGCAGGGATGAGGCAGATACGCAGTATTTT.

This sequence joins TRBV20-1 and TRBJ2-2; D possibly corresponds to TRBD1 (5 bases). The CDR3 has 14 residues. Germline-derived CDR1 and CDR2 are DFQATT and SNEGSKA (reference sequence). The CDR3 is CCFWGQGRAGELFF. In DNA, the CDR3 is TGCTGCTTCTGGGGCCAGGGTAGGGCCGGGGAGCTGTTTTTT.

This clonotype was counted ten times or more. This chain joins TRBV20-1 and TRBJ2-3; TRBD1 or TRBD2 may be the D gene (5 bases each). V was clipped by 6 bases and J by 2 bases, with 15 bases between them. The CDR3 runs to 14 residues. Per germline, CDR1 DFQATT and CDR2 SNEGSKA (reference sequence). The CDR3 bases are TGCAGTGCCCTGCTCTGGGGGAACACAGATACGCAGTATTTT. Its translation: CSALLWGNTDTQYF.

Sample share makes this clonotype medium-sized. This chain links TRBV7-9 with TRBJ2-1; 12 positions match TRBD2. Germline trimming cut 1 base from V and 7 bases from J; bases unmatched to any gene: 11. The germline V gene encodes CDR1 SEHNR and CDR2 FQNEAQ (reference sequence). This CDR3 is built from 18 residues. DNA of the CDR3: TGTGCCAGCAGCTTAGTAAATTCGGGACTAGCGGGTTATAATGAGCAGTTCTTC. Residues: CASSLVNSGLAGYNEQFF.

This chain links TRBV20-1 with TRBJ2-7, with TRBD2 matching 7 bases. CDR1 is DFQATT and CDR2 is SNEGSKA in the germline V gene (reference sequence). V gave up 0 bases and J gave up 3 bases; unmatched junction bases: 8. The CDR3 covers 15 residues. The CDR3 region is CSARDPRLALYEQYF. CDR3 coding DNA: TGCAGTGCTAGAGATCCGAGACTAGCCCTCTACGAGCAGTACTTC.

This clonotype was recorded at least ten times. The J gene is TRBJ2-5, the V gene TRBV4-2, with 12 bases identical to TRBD2. The V and J ends lost 1 base and 5 bases, in that order; junction bases with no gene match: 5. Germline values: CDR1 LGHNA, CDR2 YNFKEQ. The CDR3 loop spans 16 amino acids. The CDR3 DNA reads TGTGCCAGCAGCCAAGCTAGCGGGGGGGCCGGGGAGACCCAGTACTTC. Translated, it gives CASSQASGGAGETQYF.

This clonotype was counted many times. The rearrangement uses TRBV11-2 and TRBJ2-1, with 7 bases matching TRBD2. CDR3 length equals 15 residues. Germline V gene data show CDR1 as SGHAT and CDR2 as FQNNGV. Trimming took 2 bases from V and 4 from J; bases not matched to a gene: 5. The CDR3 DNA sequence: TGTGCCAGCAGCTTACTGCGGGGGTCTTACAATGAGCAGTTCTTC. It specifies CASSLLRGSYNEQFF.

This clonotype was seen repeatedly, ten times or more. The gene calls are TRBV7-2 and TRBJ2-1; D might be TRBD2 (6 bases). The CDR3 length is 16 residues. V gave up 1 base and J gave up 2 bases, with 12 bases separating them. Germline CDR1 and CDR2: SGHTA and FQGNSA. The CDR3 DNA reads as TGTGCCAGCAGCTTAGGGCCCGGCGGGGCCTACAATGAGCAGTTCTTC. This gives the protein CASSLGPGGAYNEQFF.

V usage is TRBV2 and J usage is TRBJ2-1; 14 positions match TRBD2. The CDR3 is made up of 18 amino acids. The germline CDR1 and CDR2 sequences are SNHLY and FYNNEI. This chain's CDR3 is CTFKTGTSGSRSYNEQFF. For the CDR3, the DNA is TGTACCTTCAAGACCGGGACTAGCGGGAGCCGTTCCTACAATGAGCAGTTCTTC.

At least ten counts were recorded for this clonotype. V is TRBV28 and J is TRBJ1-6; D gene ambiguous. This CDR3 region has 12 residues. CDR1 and CDR2 (germline): MDHEN, SYDVKM. The V gene lost 5 bases and the J gene lost 15 bases, with 14 bases spanning the gap. CDR3 in amino acids: CASSPEVVRLHF. In DNA form, the CDR3 reads TGTGCCAGCAGTCCAGAGGTAGTACGCCTCCACTTT.

This clonotype was seen repeatedly, ten times or more. The rearrangement uses TRBV20-1 and TRBJ1-2; 7 bases are a match to TRBD1. The length of the CDR3 is 14 residues. With V trimmed by 5 bases and J by 4 bases, 10 bases remained unmatched. CDR1 DFQATT and CDR2 SNEGSKA come from the germline V gene (reference sequence). CDR3 amino acids: CSAGTETPGYGYTF. The CDR3 DNA reads as TGCAGTGCTGGGACAGAGACGCCTGGCTATGGCTACACCTTC.

This clonotype was seen at least ten times. The chain recombines TRBV24-1 with TRBJ1-1; TRBD1 is a possible D gene (5 bases). This CDR3 has 15 residues. V gave up 5 bases and J gave up 6 bases, with 18 bases separating them. CDR1 and CDR2 from the germline V gene are KGHDR and SFDVKD. CDR3 region: CATSAVWRGFAEAFF. The CDR3 DNA reads as TGTGCCACCAGTGCTGTGTGGAGGGGTTTCGCTGAAGCTTTCTTT.

This clonotype was counted ten times or more. The genes are TRBV5-1 and TRBJ2-7; maybe TRBD1 (5 bases). The V end was cut by 3 bases, the J end by 1 base, with 11 bases between. The CDR3 is 14 residues long. Germline V CDR1 and CDR2: SGHRS, YFSETQ. CDR3 sequence (DNA): TGCGCCAGCAGCTACGATGGACAATCCTACGAGCAGTACTTC. It is translated as CASSYDGQSYEQYF.

There are many counts of this clonotype. The chain recombines TRBV30 with TRBJ1-2, with 9 bases matching TRBD1. The CDR3 runs 17 residues. The V and J ends lost 3 bases and 5 bases, in that order; junction bases with no gene match: 16. Germline loops: CDR1 GTSNPN, CDR2 SVGIG (reference sequence). The CDR3 DNA sequence: TGTGCCTGGAGCCATACCCTCGGACAGGGGAAAGGATATGGCTACACCTTC. Encoded protein: CAWSHTLGQGKGYGYTF. Full variable domain (outside the CDR3, taken from reference TRBV30 and TRBJ1-2): SQTIHQWPATLVQPVGSPLSLECTVEGTSNPNLYWYRQAAGRGLQLLFYSVGIGQISSEVPQNLSASRPQDRQFILSSKKLLLSDSGFYLCAWSHTLGQGKGYGYTFGSGTRLTVV.

This clonotype has just a few counts. One base away lies a much larger clone, so this may be a sequencing read error. The chain links TRBV2 to TRBJ2-3; TRBD2 matches at 8 bases. CDR1 is SNHLY, CDR2 FYNNEI, per germline. The V gene end was trimmed by 6 bases and the J gene end by 3 bases; junction bases not matched to a gene: 11. The CDR3 runs to 16 residues. The CDR3 DNA reads as TGTGCCAGCAGCCCCCTACGAGCGGGGGTGACAGATACGCAGTATTTT. This translates into CASSPLRAGVTDTQYF.

This clonotype was detected ten times or more. V gene TRBV20-1 combines with J gene TRBJ2-7; 7 bases line up with TRBD2. Germline CDR1 DFQATT, CDR2 SNEGSKA (reference sequence). J gave up 5 bases and V 5 bases, and 6 bases lay outside the gene matches. CDR3 length: 12 amino acids. CDR3 nucleotide sequence: TGCAGTGCTGGGGGACTAACTCACGAGCAGTACTTC. It translates to CSAGGLTHEQYF.

This clonotype was observed at least ten times. The rearrangement links TRBV5-6 to TRBJ2-3; a weak D match, TRBD1 (5 bases). Per germline, CDR1 SGHDT and CDR2 YYEEEE. The CDR3 consists of 15 residues. Trimming cost V 4 bases and J 0 bases, with 12 bases left between them. The CDR3 DNA sequence: TGTGCCAGCAGCCTAAGGGGCGTTAGCACAGATACGCAGTATTTT. Its protein is CASSLRGVSTDTQYF.

This clonotype has a count of ten or more. This chain links TRBV13 with TRBJ2-6, with TRBD1 as a possible D gene (5 bases). This CDR3 is built from 17 residues. Germline values: CDR1 PRHDT, CDR2 FYEKMQ (reference sequence). The V gene lost 3 bases and the J gene lost 0 bases, with 12 bases spanning the gap. The CDR3 loop reads CASSFAGLSSGANVLTF. As DNA, the CDR3 is TGTGCCAGCAGCTTTGCAGGGCTGAGCTCTGGGGCCAACGTCCTGACTTTC.

This clonotype was detected only a few times. This may stem from a read error, because a much larger clone lies one nucleotide away. The J gene is TRBJ2-5, the V gene TRBV28; D is possibly TRBD1 (6 bases). CDR1 is MDHEN and CDR2 is SYDVKM in the germline V gene. There are 11 residues in the CDR3. The V end was cut by 7 bases, the J end by 5 bases, with 8 bases between. CDR3 nucleotides: TGTGCCAGCATGAGGGGGGAGACCCAGTACTTC. Its protein product is CASMRGETQYF.

There are many counts of this clonotype. The chain couples TRBV2 to TRBJ2-2, with TRBD1 matching over 7 bases. With 2 bases clipped from V and 7 bases from J, the junction kept 4 bases outside the gene matches. This CDR3 spans 14 amino acids. CDR1 and CDR2 (germline): SNHLY, FYNNEI. As DNA, the CDR3 is TGTGCCAGCAGTGAAACAGGGGTGGGCGGGGAGCTGTTTTTT. Amino acid sequence: CASSETGVGGELFF. Looking up the rest from reference TRBV2 and TRBJ2-2 gives the full variable domain: EPEVTQTPSHQVTQMGQEVILRCVPISNHLYFYWYRQILGQKVEFLVSFYNNEISEKSEIFDDQFSVERPDGSNFTLKIRSTKLEDSAMYFCASSETGVGGELFFGEGSRLTVL.

This clonotype was detected ten times or more. The gene calls are TRBV24-1 and TRBJ2-1; tentative D call: TRBD1 (5 bases). Germline V gives CDR1 KGHDR, CDR2 SFDVKD. This CDR3 region has 19 residues. V dropped 2 bases and J dropped 0 bases, with 19 bases sitting between them. The CDR3 sequence: CATSDSSVGGQSSYNEQFF. The CDR3 coding sequence is TGTGCCACCAGTGATTCCTCGGTAGGCGGACAAAGCTCCTACAATGAGCAGTTCTTC.

This clonotype was observed many times. The rearrangement uses TRBV30 and TRBJ2-7; D is ambiguous. V lost 2 bases and J lost 5, with 10 bases in between. Germline V lookup: CDR1 GTSNPN, CDR2 SVGIG (reference sequence). This CDR3 has 12 residues. CDR3 amino acids: CAWSLVLNEQYF. CDR3 DNA: TGTGCCTGGAGTCTAGTCCTCAACGAGCAGTACTTC.

This clonotype was counted at least ten times. This chain joins TRBV15 and TRBJ2-7, with 8 positions matching TRBD1. The CDR3 covers 14 residues. Germline-derived CDR1 and CDR2 are LNHNV and YYDKDF (reference sequence). V was pared by 2 bases and J by 3 bases, with 3 bases of the junction left unmatched. The CDR3 DNA reads as TGTGCCACCAGCAGACAGGGGGCTAACTACGAGCAGTACTTC. Its protein is CATSRQGANYEQYF. The whole variable domain, filled in from reference TRBV15 and TRBJ2-7, reads DAMVIQNPRYQVTQFGKPVTLSCSQTLNHNVMYWYQQKSSQAPKLLFHYYDKDFNNEADTPDNFQSRRPNTSFCFLDIRSPGLGDTAMYLCATSRQGANYEQYFGPGTRLTVT.

This clonotype was counted ten times or more. The genes are TRBV30 and TRBJ1-1; D uncertain. V lost 0 bases and J lost 6, with 17 bases in between. The CDR3 spans 15 residues. CDR1 is GTSNPN and CDR2 is SVGIG in the germline V gene (reference sequence). CDR3 amino acids: CAWSVYPGGVSEAFF. The CDR3 nucleotides are TGTGCCTGGAGTGTATACCCAGGCGGTGTATCTGAAGCTTTCTTT.

There are many counts of this clonotype. The V call is TRBV20-1, the J call TRBJ1-5; TRBD1 matches at 7 bases. Per the germline V gene, CDR1 is DFQATT and CDR2 is SNEGSKA (reference sequence). This CDR3 is built from 13 residues. V was clipped by 5 bases and J by 7 bases; unmatched bases: 8. CDR3 bases: TGCAGTGCTGGGGACAGTCTCGACCAGCCCCAGCATTTT. The encoded protein is CSAGDSLDQPQHF.

This clonotype was detected many times. The chain links TRBV24-1 to TRBJ2-1; 8 positions match TRBD2. Germline-derived CDR1 and CDR2 are KGHDR and SFDVKD. The CDR3 sequence is 16 residues long. After removal of 2 bases from V and 6 bases from J, the junction contained 8 bases not matched to a gene. The CDR3 region is CATSDSGLASPNEQFF. CDR3 nucleotides: TGTGCCACCAGTGATTCCGGACTAGCTTCCCCCAATGAGCAGTTCTTC.

This clonotype was detected many times. CDR3 protein: CASRPGQTKKAQYF. The CDR3 bases are TGTGCCAGCAGGCCGGGACAGACGAAGAAGGCCCAGTACTTC. This chain uses TRBV28 with TRBJ2-5, with TRBD1 identical over 7 bases. This CDR3 is built from 14 residues. CDR1 MDHEN and CDR2 SYDVKM come from the germline V gene. V lost 6 bases to trimming and J lost 9 bases; unmatched junction nucleotides: 13.

This clonotype was counted at least ten times. The V gene is TRBV29-1, the J gene TRBJ2-5; 8 bases line up with TRBD2. Trimming removed 6 bases from V and 1 base from J; junction bases left unmatched: 1. Per germline, CDR1 SQVTM and CDR2 ANQGSEA. The CDR3 runs to 12 residues. The chain's CDR3 is CSVTSGQETQYF. The CDR3 coding sequence is TGCAGCGTAACTAGCGGCCAAGAGACCCAGTACTTC.